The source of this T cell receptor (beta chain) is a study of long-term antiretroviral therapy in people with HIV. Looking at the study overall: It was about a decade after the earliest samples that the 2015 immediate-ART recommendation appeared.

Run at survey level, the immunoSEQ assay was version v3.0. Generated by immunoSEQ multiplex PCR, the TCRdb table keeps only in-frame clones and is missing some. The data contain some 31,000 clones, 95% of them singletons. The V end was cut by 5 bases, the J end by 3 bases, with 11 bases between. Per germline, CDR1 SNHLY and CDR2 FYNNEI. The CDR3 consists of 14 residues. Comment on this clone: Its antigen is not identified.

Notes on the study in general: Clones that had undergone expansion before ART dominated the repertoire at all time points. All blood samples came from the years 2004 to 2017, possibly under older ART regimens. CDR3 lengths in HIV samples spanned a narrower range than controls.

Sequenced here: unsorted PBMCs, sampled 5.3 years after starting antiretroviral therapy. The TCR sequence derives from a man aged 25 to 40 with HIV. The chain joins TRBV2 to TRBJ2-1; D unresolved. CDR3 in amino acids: CASSLASLYNEQFF. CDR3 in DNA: TGTGCCAGCAGTTTAGCCAGCCTCTACAATGAGCAGTTCTTC.